Listed here is a single T cell receptor beta chain. The immunoSEQ assay was v3. This table comes from immunoSEQ multiplex PCR, and its TCRdb copy is limited to in-frame clones, with some not included. This table has around 21,000 clones, around 70% appearing once. The entry originates in a study of TIL therapy for anti-PD-1-resistant metastatic lung cancer. Documented time point: pre-treatment sample, taken before nivolumab and TIL therapy. The germline V gene has CDR1 MNHEY and CDR2 SMNVEV (reference sequence). V was clipped by 4 bases and J by 7 bases, with 15 bases between them. This CDR3 comprises 14 residues.

The source was blood, collected at baseline. This TCR was recovered from a person aged 25 to 79 with non-small cell lung cancer. The chain has TRBV27 and TRBJ2-3, with TRBD2 as a possible D gene (6 bases). CDR3 region: CASSSLRDLNTQYF. In DNA form, the CDR3 reads TGTGCCAGCAGTTCCCTCCGGGACTTGAATACGCAGTATTTT.